The entry below describes one T cell receptor beta chain. Its antigen is currently unknown. The length of the CDR3 is 15 residues. Germline CDR1 reads ENHRY; CDR2 reads SYGVKD. V lost 5 bases, J lost 0 bases, and 13 bases lay in between. This sample was taken from a study of shared clonotypes between healthy human individuals. Across the study: Every donor yielded three CD4 naive, three CD4 memory, two CD8 naive and one CD8 memory plate.

General study points: When naive CD4 clonotypes were compared across a few donors, approximately 5% were shared.

Under the authors' procedure: Filtering was not the same, since immunoSEQ gave junction-only sequences without quality scores. Profiled with immunoSEQ multiplex PCR; TCRdb holds only in-frame clones, not every one. D and trimming come from the DNA, and the V and J calls and clone size come from that table. The sample lists about 1.1 million clones; approximately 80% were seen once. Input material: memory CD4+ T cells from PBMCs. Stated subset: CD45RA-negative fraction. This TCR came from a man aged 18 to 30 in good health. Some clones in this sample may be carry-over from other donors' samples. This chain links TRBV10-3 with TRBJ1-2; tentative D call: TRBD1 (5 bases). CDR3 nucleotides: TGTGCCATCAGTATGGGACCTAGCTCTAACTATGGCTACACCTTC. Encoded protein: CAISMGPSSNYGYTF.